These 17 T cell receptor beta chains share one sample of origin, sequenced in a study of breast tumors, draining lymph nodes, adjacent tissues. TCRdb used MiXCR to reprocess the multiplex PCR reads, holding one entry per CDR3 protein. The sample holds over 100,000 distinct CDR3 sequences, under 25% seen once. Samples came from axillary lymph nodes draining the breast cancer. The sequencing sample was made of axillary lymph node tissue. These receptors were obtained from a female donor with breast cancer. Some clones in this sample may be carry-over from other donors' samples.

At least ten counts were recorded for this clonotype. The genes are TRBV20-1 and TRBJ1-2, with D hard to call. The V end was cut by 3 bases, the J end by 0 bases, with 8 bases between. Germline lookup yields CDR1 DFQATT and CDR2 SNEGSKA (reference sequence). The CDR3 has 13 amino acids. CDR3 sequence: CSASHGPNYGYTF. CDR3 DNA: TGCAGTGCTAGCCACGGACCTAACTATGGCTACACCTTC.

CDR3 nucleotides: TGTGCCAGTAGTATAGGGCAGGGTGAAGAGACCCAGTACTTC. Its protein is CASSIGQGEETQYF. The chain has TRBV19 and TRBJ2-5; a weak D match, TRBD1 (5 bases). Germline V gene data show CDR1 as LNHDA and CDR2 as SQIVND (reference sequence). CDR3 length equals 14 residues. V was trimmed by 1 base and J by 3 bases, leaving 9 bases between them.

This clonotype has a count of ten or more. The V and J genes are TRBV30 and TRBJ2-3; the D gene is possibly TRBD2 (5 bases). Germline CDR1 is GTSNPN and CDR2 is SVGIG (reference sequence). The CDR3 length is 14 residues. V was trimmed by 2 bases and J by 5 bases, leaving 14 bases between them. The CDR3 nucleotides are TGTGCCTGGAGTAGAACTAGGCGTGGAGATACGCAGTATTTT. It translates to CAWSRTRRGDTQYF.

This clonotype was detected many times. The chain recombines TRBV6-6 with TRBJ2-1; 12 nucleotides match TRBD2. The junction had 3 bases not matched to a gene; V was cut back by 0 bases and J by 6 bases. In germline, CDR1 is MNHNY, CDR2 SVGAGI (reference sequence). The length of the CDR3 is 16 residues. The CDR3 spells CASSYSGLAGLNEQFF. The CDR3, as DNA: TGTGCCAGCAGTTACTCGGGACTAGCGGGTCTCAATGAGCAGTTCTTC.

As to this clonotype: A much larger clone differs by one base, so this may be a read error. Likely a read error: the CDR3 ends without its conserved phenylalanine or tryptophan. Here the CDR3 reads CASSPRGQGGTYEQYS. For the CDR3, the DNA is TGTGCCAGCAGTCCCCGTGGTCAGGGGGGGACCTACGAGCAGTACTCC. This rearrangement joins TRBV6-6 to TRBJ2-7; possibly TRBD1 or TRBD2 for D (7 bases each). Trimming shortened V by 5 bases and J by 2 bases, and 19 bases separated the two germline ends. The germline CDR1 and CDR2 sequences are MNHNY and SVGAGI (reference sequence). CDR3 length: 16 amino acids.

This clonotype was seen ten or more times. The chain links TRBV3-1 to TRBJ2-3; 10 bases are a match to TRBD2. Germline trimming cut 4 bases from V and 0 bases from J; bases unmatched to any gene: 1. Looked up from germline, CDR1 is LGHDT and CDR2 is YNNKEL (reference sequence). The CDR3 sequence is 15 residues long. The CDR3 loop reads CASSRLAGSTDTQYF. In nucleotides, the CDR3 is TGTGCCAGCAGCCGACTAGCGGGTAGCACAGATACGCAGTATTTT.

The V and J genes are TRBV11-2 and TRBJ2-2; D is possibly TRBD1 or TRBD2 (5 bases each). The CDR3 runs 17 residues. Germline loops: CDR1 SGHAT, CDR2 FQNNGV. V was pared by 6 bases and J by 4 bases, with 21 bases between. The CDR3 coding sequence is TGTGCCAGCAGACGAGGGCGCGGAAGTCAGGGCACCGGGGAGCTGTTTTTT. Amino acids: CASRRGRGSQGTGELFF.

In regard to this clonotype: Given a much more abundant clone one base away, this may be a read error. The V gene is TRBV4-3, the J gene TRBJ2-1; D possibly uses TRBD1 or TRBD2 (5 bases each). V lost 0 bases, J lost 10 bases, and 16 bases lay in between. CDR1 and CDR2 from the germline V gene are LGHNA and YSLEER. The CDR3 is made up of 15 amino acids. The CDR3 loop reads CASSQDLAARGEQFF. The CDR3 DNA follows: TGCGCCAGCAGCCAAGATCTCGCCGCCCGGGGCGAGCAGTTCTTC.

The chain is built from TRBV3-1 and TRBJ2-2; 10 bases agree with TRBD2. The junction had 17 bases not matched to a gene; V was cut back by 4 bases and J by 3 bases. CDR3 length: 20 residues. Per the germline V gene, CDR1 is LGHDT and CDR2 is YNNKEL (reference sequence). For the CDR3, the DNA is TGTGCCAGCAGCCCCTCTTCTAGCGGGAGCAACTCGAGGTACACCGGGGAGCTGTTTTTT. Translation: CASSPSSSGSNSRYTGELFF. Using reference TRBV3-1 and TRBJ2-2 for the parts outside the CDR3, the full variable domain is DTAVSQTPKYLVTQMGNDKSIKCEQNLGHDTMYWYKQDSKKFLKIMFSYNNKELIINETVPNRFSPKSPDKAHLNLHINSLELGDSAVYFCASSPSSSGSNSRYTGELFFGEGSRLTVL.

This sequence joins TRBV6-2 or TRBV6-3 and TRBJ2-5; tentative D call: TRBD2 (7 bases). Germline V gene sequence: CDR1 MNHEY, CDR2 SVGEGT. Between the trimmed V and J ends, which lost 6 bases and 3 bases, there was a span of 20 bases. This CDR3 is built from 16 residues. The CDR3 bases are TGTGCCAGCAGCCCCATGGGGGGGCAGGATAAAGAGACCCAGTACTTC. As protein: CASSPMGGQDKETQYF.

Ten or more counts support this clonotype. The chain links TRBV6-5 to TRBJ2-1; 10 positions match TRBD2. The V and J ends lost 0 bases and 7 bases, in that order; junction bases with no gene match: 6. Germline CDR1 is MNHEY and CDR2 is SVGAGI. CDR3 size: 16 residues. CDR3 protein: CASSYSIAGGDNEQFF. The CDR3 DNA is TGTGCCAGCAGTTACTCGATAGCGGGAGGAGATAATGAGCAGTTCTTC.

This clonotype showed up many times. The V gene is TRBV4-1, the J gene TRBJ2-1, with 9 bases fitting TRBD2. The CDR3 is made up of 16 amino acids. Germline values: CDR1 MGHRA, CDR2 YSYEKL. The V gene end was trimmed by 3 bases and the J gene end by 4 bases; junction bases not matched to a gene: 7. The CDR3 sequence: CASSHISGSGYNEQFF. DNA for the CDR3: TGCGCCAGCAGCCACATTAGCGGGAGCGGATACAATGAGCAGTTCTTC.

Many counts were recorded for this clonotype. J is TRBJ2-7 and V is TRBV6-5; 8 bases align to TRBD1. The CDR3 runs to 13 residues. Germline trimming cut 5 bases from V and 1 base from J; bases unmatched to any gene: 1. Germline CDR1 reads MNHEY; CDR2 reads SVGAGI. CDR3: CASSGQGSYEQYF. The CDR3 DNA sequence: TGTGCCAGCAGTGGACAGGGTTCCTACGAGCAGTACTTC.

This clonotype was detected ten times or more. V is TRBV28 and J is TRBJ1-6, with a possible D match to TRBD1 (5 bases). The CDR3 length is 14 residues. Germline values: CDR1 MDHEN, CDR2 SYDVKM. V was trimmed by 5 bases and J by 10 bases, leaving 15 bases between them. CDR3 in DNA: TGTGCCAGCAGTCATGACAGCGGTAACTCACCCCTCCACTTT. It yields the protein CASSHDSGNSPLHF.

This clonotype appeared many times. This rearrangement joins TRBV5-1 to TRBJ2-6, with D perhaps being TRBD1 or TRBD2 (5 bases each). The germline V gene encodes CDR1 SGHRS and CDR2 YFSETQ. V gave up 5 bases and J gave up 0 bases, with 12 bases separating them. CDR3 length: 16 amino acids. CDR3 sequence reads: CASSTGRTSGANVLTF. The CDR3 DNA reads TGCGCCAGCAGTACGGGACGGACCTCTGGGGCCAACGTCCTGACTTTC.

This clonotype was detected many times. J is TRBJ2-5 and V is TRBV20-1, with 7 bases that match TRBD1. The CDR3 length is 14 residues. Per the germline V gene, CDR1 is DFQATT and CDR2 is SNEGSKA (reference sequence). V lost 1 base and J lost 4; bases outside the gene matches: 6. The CDR3 is CSARGESGGETQYF. CDR3 DNA sequence: TGCAGTGCTAGAGGGGAATCAGGGGGAGAGACCCAGTACTTC.

The sample holds many counts of this clonotype. This chain uses TRBV20-1 with TRBJ2-7, with a possible D match to TRBD1 (6 bases). This CDR3 is built from 12 residues. CDR1 DFQATT and CDR2 SNEGSKA come from the germline V gene (reference sequence). The V and J ends lost 7 bases and 2 bases respectively, with 12 bases between them. Written as DNA, the CDR3 is TGCAGTGTGCCAGGGGCGACCTACGAGCAGTACTTC. It encodes CSVPGATYEQYF.